This TCR beta chain derives from a study of blood T cell repertoires in COVID-19 (TCRdb year 2020). With regard to the full study: Samples covering the acute and convalescent phases of COVID-19 were provided by collaborators in the United States, Italy and Spain. Where HLA class I and class II types were available, the types were taken from metadata supplied by the sample provider, not from assay-based typing. Subjects who had been exposed to COVID-19, were actively infected with it, or had recovered from it provided the deeply sampled blood TCRbeta repertoires that made up the dataset. A de-identified subject ID, COVID-19 status, age in years and sex were almost always included in the sample metadata. The repertoires were released in a freely available public database meant as a resource for research on the immune response to SARS-CoV-2. The samples were drawn from the first 160 participants of the ongoing ImmuneRACE study and from some 1,300 subjects provided by 6 global collaborators. The prospective study material was composed of cDNA or gDNA derived from T cells, B-cell-depleted T cells, or PBMCs.

V is reduced by 3 bases and J by 5 bases, leaving a spacing of 17 bases between them. CDR1 and CDR2 (LNHDA, SQIVND) derive from the germline V gene (reference sequence). Reading from cysteine to phenylalanine, the CDR3 counts 15 amino acids. CDR3 DNA only is kept here, 45 bases in frame from base 1. The immunoSEQ Assay, a bias-controlled multiplex PCR, was used to amplify TCRbeta CDR3 regions from genomic DNA. The authors processed their data as follows. The number of nucleated cells in each sample was estimated by amplification of reference gene primers within the assay. To quantify the absolute abundance of each unique TCRbeta CDR3 rearrangement, sequence reads were collapsed and filtered. For each sample, productive Simpson clonality was calculated as the square root of Simpson's diversity index across productive rearrangements. In TCRdb, the immuneACCESS table is reduced to in-frame sequences with V and J assigned. These tables do not hold every clone; where another copy was compared, an unresolved V gene accounts for under half, and the others remain unexplained. Clonal size and the V and J genes are those of that table, whereas D and trimming came from the DNA. The table for this sample lists a few hundred thousand clones; less than 90% of them were counted only once. The top ten clonotypes cover 13% of the sample.

About this clone: The target of this receptor is not known. Base qualities are not provided; no much larger clone lies one nucleotide away.

One collaborating source in Seattle enrolled patients during active infection and followed them longitudinally through the course of disease. Each collaborating institution followed its own protocols to collect whole blood in K2EDTA tubes. For TCRbeta analysis, collaborators shipped samples as frozen whole blood, isolated PBMCs, or DNA extracted from either of those sample types. What the study reported, not specific to this receptor: How much clinical and demographic metadata was included differed by source and by participant, and the metadata was provided uncurated.

This receptor was taken from a woman aged 70 to 79 with COVID-19, enrolled during active disease. The chain uses TRBV19 and TRBJ2-7; a weak D assignment points to TRBD1 (6 bases agree). The sequenced material came from peripheral blood. CDR3 sequence: CASSIEGEGSDEQYF. The bases are TGTGCCAGTAGTATTGAGGGGGAAGGGAGTGACGAGCAGTACTTC.